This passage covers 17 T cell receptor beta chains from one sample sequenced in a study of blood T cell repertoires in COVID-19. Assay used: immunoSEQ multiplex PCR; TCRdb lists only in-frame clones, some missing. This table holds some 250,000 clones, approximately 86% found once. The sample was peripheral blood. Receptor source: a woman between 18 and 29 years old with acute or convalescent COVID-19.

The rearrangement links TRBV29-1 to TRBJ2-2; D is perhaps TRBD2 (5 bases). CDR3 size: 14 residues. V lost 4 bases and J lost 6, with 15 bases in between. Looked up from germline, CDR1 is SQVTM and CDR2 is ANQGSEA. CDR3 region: CSVGVMGAAGELFF. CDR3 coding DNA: TGCAGCGTTGGGGTCATGGGAGCAGCCGGGGAGCTGTTTTTT.

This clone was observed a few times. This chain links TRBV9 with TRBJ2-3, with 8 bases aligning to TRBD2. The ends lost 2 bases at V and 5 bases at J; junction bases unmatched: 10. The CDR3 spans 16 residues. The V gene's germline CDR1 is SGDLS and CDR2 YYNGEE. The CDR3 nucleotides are TGTGCCAGCAGCGTGGGGGGTGGGCTAGCGGGAGATACGCAGTATTTT. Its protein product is CASSVGGGLAGDTQYF.

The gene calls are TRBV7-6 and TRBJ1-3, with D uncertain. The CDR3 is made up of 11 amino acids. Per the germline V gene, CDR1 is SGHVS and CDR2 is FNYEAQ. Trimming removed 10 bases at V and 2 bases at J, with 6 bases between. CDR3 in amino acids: CAIGAGNTIYF. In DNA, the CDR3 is TGTGCCATCGGGGCTGGAAACACCATATATTTT.

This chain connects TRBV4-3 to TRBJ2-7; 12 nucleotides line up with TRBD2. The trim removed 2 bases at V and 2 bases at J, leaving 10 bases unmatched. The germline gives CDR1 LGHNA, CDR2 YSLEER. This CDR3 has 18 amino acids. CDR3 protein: CASSQRTWTSGVPYEQYF. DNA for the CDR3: TGCGCCAGCAGCCAAAGAACCTGGACTAGCGGGGTTCCCTACGAGCAGTACTTC.

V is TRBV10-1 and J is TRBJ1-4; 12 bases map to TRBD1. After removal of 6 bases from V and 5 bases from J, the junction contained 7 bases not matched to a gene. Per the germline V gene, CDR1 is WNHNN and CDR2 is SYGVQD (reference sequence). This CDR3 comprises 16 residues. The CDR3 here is CASSSGTGGINEKLFF. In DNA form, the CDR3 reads TGCGCCAGCAGCTCCGGGACAGGGGGCATAAATGAAAAACTGTTTTTT.

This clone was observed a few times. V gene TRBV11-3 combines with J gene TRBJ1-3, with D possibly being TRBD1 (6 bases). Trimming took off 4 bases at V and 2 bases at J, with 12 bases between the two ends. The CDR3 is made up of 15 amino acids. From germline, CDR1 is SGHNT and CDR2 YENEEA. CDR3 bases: TGTGCCAGCAGCTCAAACAGGGAGCCTGGAAACACCATATATTTT. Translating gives CASSSNREPGNTIYF.

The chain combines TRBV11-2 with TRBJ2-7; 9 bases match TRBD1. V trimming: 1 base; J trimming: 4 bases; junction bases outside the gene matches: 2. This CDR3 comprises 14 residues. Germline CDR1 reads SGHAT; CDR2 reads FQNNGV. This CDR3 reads CASSLVGQGYEQYF. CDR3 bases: TGTGCCAGCAGCTTAGTAGGACAGGGGTACGAGCAGTACTTC.

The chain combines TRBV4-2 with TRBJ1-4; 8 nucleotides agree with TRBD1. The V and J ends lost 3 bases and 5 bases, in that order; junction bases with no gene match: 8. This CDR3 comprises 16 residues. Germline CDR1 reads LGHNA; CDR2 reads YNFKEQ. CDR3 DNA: TGTGCCAGCAGCCACGGGGGGACAGGTTACAATGAAAAACTGTTTTTT. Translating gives CASSHGGTGYNEKLFF.

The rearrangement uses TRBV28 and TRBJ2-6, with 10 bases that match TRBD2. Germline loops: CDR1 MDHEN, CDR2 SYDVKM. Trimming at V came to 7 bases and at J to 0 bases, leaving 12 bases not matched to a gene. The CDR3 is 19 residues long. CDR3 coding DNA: TGTGCCAGCATCGAGAATGGACTAGCGGTAGGCTCTGGGGCCAACGTCCTGACTTTC. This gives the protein CASIENGLAVGSGANVLTF. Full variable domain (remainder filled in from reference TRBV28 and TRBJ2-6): DVKVTQSSRYLVKRTGEKVFLECVQDMDHENMFWYRQDPGLGLRLIYFSYDVKMKEKGDIPEGYSVSREKKERFSLILESASTNQTSMYLCASIENGLAVGSGANVLTFGAGSRLTVL.

CDR3 in DNA: TGTGCCAGCAGCTTAGATGAGGGCGAGCAGTACTTC. Amino acid sequence: CASSLDEGEQYF. The chain links TRBV11-3 to TRBJ2-7; perhaps TRBD2 as D (5 bases). The V and J ends lost 0 bases and 6 bases respectively, with 6 bases between them. The germline V gene encodes CDR1 SGHNT and CDR2 YENEEA. This CDR3 has 12 residues. Full variable domain (missing parts from reference TRBV11-3 and TRBJ2-7): EAGVVQSPRYKIIEKKQPVAFWCNPISGHNTLYWYLQNLGQGPELLIRYENEEAVDDSQLPKDRFSAERLKGVDSTLKIQPAELGDSAVYLCASSLDEGEQYFGPGTRLTVT.

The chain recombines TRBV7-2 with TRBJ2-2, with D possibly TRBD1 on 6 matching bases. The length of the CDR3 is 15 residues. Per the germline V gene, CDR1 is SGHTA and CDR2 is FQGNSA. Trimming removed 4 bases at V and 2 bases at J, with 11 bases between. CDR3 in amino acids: CASSSQGYNTGELFF. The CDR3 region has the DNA TGTGCCAGCAGCTCACAGGGTTATAACACCGGGGAGCTGTTTTTT.

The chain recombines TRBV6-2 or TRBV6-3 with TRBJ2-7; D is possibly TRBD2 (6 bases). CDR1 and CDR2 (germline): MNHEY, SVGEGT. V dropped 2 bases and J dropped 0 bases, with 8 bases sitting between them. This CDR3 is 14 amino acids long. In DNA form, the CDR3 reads TGTGCCAGCAGTTACGGAGGGGCCTCCTACGAGCAGTACTTC. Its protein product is CASSYGGASYEQYF.

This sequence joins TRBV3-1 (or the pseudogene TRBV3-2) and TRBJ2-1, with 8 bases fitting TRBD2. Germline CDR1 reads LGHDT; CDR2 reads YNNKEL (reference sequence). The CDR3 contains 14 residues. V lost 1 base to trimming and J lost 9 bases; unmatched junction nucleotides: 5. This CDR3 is CASSQVSGSGEQFF. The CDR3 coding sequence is TGTGCCAGCAGCCAAGTAAGCGGGAGTGGTGAGCAGTTCTTC.

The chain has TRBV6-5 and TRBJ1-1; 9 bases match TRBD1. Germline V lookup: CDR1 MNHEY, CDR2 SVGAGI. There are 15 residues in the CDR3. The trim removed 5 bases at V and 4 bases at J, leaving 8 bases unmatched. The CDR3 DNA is TGTGCCAGCAGTCTAAATCCGGGACAGGGCACTGAAGCTTTCTTT. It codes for CASSLNPGQGTEAFF.

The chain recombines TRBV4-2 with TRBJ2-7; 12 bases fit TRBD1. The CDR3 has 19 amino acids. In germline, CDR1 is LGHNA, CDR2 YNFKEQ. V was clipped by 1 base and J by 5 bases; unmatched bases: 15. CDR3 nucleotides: TGTGCCAGCAGCCAAGTAGGGTCCGGGACAGGGGGCATATTCCACGAGCAGTACTTC. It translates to CASSQVGSGTGGIFHEQYF.

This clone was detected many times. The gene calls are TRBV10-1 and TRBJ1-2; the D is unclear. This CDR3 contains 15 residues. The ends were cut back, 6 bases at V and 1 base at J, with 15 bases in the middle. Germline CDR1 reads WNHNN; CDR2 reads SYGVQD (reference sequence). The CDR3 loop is CASSPRGLFNYGYTF. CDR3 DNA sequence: TGCGCCAGCAGCCCCCGAGGGCTTTTTAACTATGGCTACACCTTC.

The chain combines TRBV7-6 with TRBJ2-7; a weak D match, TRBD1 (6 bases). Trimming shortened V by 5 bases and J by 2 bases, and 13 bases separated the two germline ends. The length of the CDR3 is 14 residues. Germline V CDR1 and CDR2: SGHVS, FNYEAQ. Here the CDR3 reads CASSASGVTYEQYF. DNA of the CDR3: TGTGCCAGCAGCGCGTCAGGGGTGACCTACGAGCAGTACTTC.